This paragraph covers one T cell receptor (beta chain) sequence. The sample comes from a study of blood T cell repertoires in COVID-19. Study details: Italy, Spain and the United States were the sources of the convalescent and acute COVID-19 samples. PBMCs, B-cell-depleted T cells, or T cells provided the cDNA or gDNA that made up the material.

In the authors' methods: Reference gene primer amplification in the assay estimated nucleated cell counts. TCRdb keeps only in-frame clones here, not all; method: immunoSEQ multiplex PCR. That table is the source of V, J and clone size, and D and trimming were worked out from the DNA. The data show some 87,000 clones, 60% to 85% seen once. The sequenced sample was peripheral blood. The sequence was obtained from a human donor in a cohort sampled during active COVID-19.

The CDR3, as DNA: TGTGCCAGCAGCCCTGGACAGGGTCAGCCCCAGCATTTT. Translation: CASSPGQGQPQHF. The rearrangement links TRBV7-9 to TRBJ1-5, with 8 nucleotides matching TRBD1. Germline V CDR1 and CDR2: SEHNR, FQNEAQ (reference sequence). With 5 bases clipped from V and 6 bases from J, the junction kept 3 bases outside the gene matches. The CDR3 is 13 residues long.